The 31 T cell receptor beta chains given below trace back to one sample, sequenced in a study of post-analysis software for immune sequencing data. Sequencing libraries made from TCR beta cDNA carried unique molecular identifiers. TCRdb analysed the PCR reads with MiXCR anew, one entry per CDR3 protein. The profile covers hundreds of thousands of distinct CDR3 sequences, with roughly 45% appearing a single time and about 12% taken by the ten largest. Study outcomes and limitations: With TRBV5-6, TRBV5-1 and TRBV20-1 included, 4 to 6 TRBV segments were more frequent in patients than in controls.

These receptors are not linked to any known antigen. Material for sequencing was blood. These receptor sequences come from a girl aged 5-17 years with multiple sclerosis.

V and J are TRBV20-1 and TRBJ1-1; 8 bases are a match to TRBD1. The CDR3 length is 14 residues. The V gene's germline CDR1 is DFQATT and CDR2 SNEGSKA (reference sequence). Unmatched junction bases numbered 4, after V lost 1 base and J lost 3 bases. CDR3 protein: CSARGPGQDTEAFF. The CDR3 coding sequence is TGCAGTGCTAGAGGACCGGGACAGGACACTGAAGCTTTCTTT.

The chain carries TRBV28 and TRBJ2-5; D may be TRBD2 (5 bases). The germline gives CDR1 MDHEN, CDR2 SYDVKM. The CDR3 runs 13 residues. Trimming took 6 bases from V and 5 from J, leaving 13 bases between them. The CDR3 DNA follows: TGTGCCAGCAGGGGCGGGCCTCTTGAGACCCAGTACTTC. Its protein is CASRGGPLETQYF.

The V call is TRBV6-5, the J call TRBJ2-1; the D is unclear. Looked up from germline, CDR1 is MNHEY and CDR2 is SVGAGI. Trimming cost V 7 bases and J 1 base, with 11 bases left between them. CDR3 length: 14 residues. In DNA, the CDR3 is TGTGCCAGCAAGAGAGGTACATCCTACAATGAGCAGTTCTTC. Its translation: CASKRGTSYNEQFF.

This clonotype has only a few counts. The V call is TRBV25-1, the J call TRBJ2-7, with D perhaps TRBD2 (5 bases). Trimming stripped 3 bases from V and 0 bases from J, with 15 bases between. The CDR3 extends over 16 amino acids. Per the germline V gene, CDR1 is MGHDK and CDR2 is SYGVNS. For the CDR3, the DNA is TGTGCCAGCAGTGATCTGGGGAAAGGGAGCTCCTACGAGCAGTACTTC. Residues: CASSDLGKGSSYEQYF.

This clonotype was seen only a few times. The gene calls are TRBV6-5 and TRBJ1-2; 7 bases match TRBD1. The CDR3 is made up of 14 amino acids. The trim removed 0 bases at V and 5 bases at J, leaving 3 bases unmatched. Germline V gene sequence: CDR1 MNHEY, CDR2 SVGAGI. The CDR3, as DNA: TGTGCCAGCAGTTACTCAGGACAGGAGTATGGCTACACCTTC. Translated: CASSYSGQEYGYTF.

V gene TRBV7-7 combines with J gene TRBJ2-1; the D gene is possibly TRBD2 (5 bases). The CDR3 consists of 14 residues. Germline V gene data show CDR1 as SSHAT and CDR2 as FNYEAQ (reference sequence). CDR3 residues: CACSFRTEDNEQFF. The CDR3 region has the DNA TGTGCTTGCAGCTTCAGGACTGAAGACAATGAGCAGTTCTTC. Full variable domain (remainder filled in from reference TRBV7-7 and TRBJ2-1): GAGVSQSPRYKVTKRGQDVTLRCDPISSHATLYWYQQALGQGPEFLTYFNYEAQPDKSGLPSDRFSAERPEGSISTLTIQRTEQRDSAMYRCACSFRTEDNEQFFGPGTRLTVL.

This clonotype showed up just a few times. The chain has TRBV9 and TRBJ2-1; TRBD2 agrees at 11 bases. The CDR3 totals 14 residues. The V gene's germline CDR1 is SGDLS and CDR2 YYNGEE. With 4 bases clipped from V and 10 bases from J, the junction kept 7 bases outside the gene matches. The CDR3 DNA follows: TGTGCCAGCAGCCCGCATAGCGGGAGGGGCGAGCAGTTCTTC. Translating it yields CASSPHSGRGEQFF.

The J gene is TRBJ1-2, the V gene TRBV6-5, with D maybe TRBD1 (6 bases). In germline, CDR1 is MNHEY, CDR2 SVGAGI. Trimming left V 2 bases short and J 7 bases short, with 11 bases between. The CDR3 sequence is 13 residues long. The DNA of the CDR3 is TGTGCCAGCAGTTACCACAGGGCGGGTGGCTACACCTTC. This codes for CASSYHRAGGYTF.

The J gene is TRBJ2-1, the V gene TRBV20-1, with D perhaps TRBD1 (6 bases). CDR3 size: 14 residues. The germline CDR1 and CDR2 sequences are DFQATT and SNEGSKA (reference sequence). Trimming left V 3 bases short and J 7 bases short, with 16 bases between. The CDR3 loop is CSASRQGLWNEQFF. CDR3 nucleotide sequence: TGCAGTGCTAGTCGGCAGGGGCTATGGAATGAGCAGTTCTTC.

The J gene is TRBJ2-1, the V gene TRBV7-9; D is undetermined. The V and J ends lost 2 bases and 5 bases respectively, with 10 bases between them. The CDR3 consists of 14 residues. CDR1 and CDR2 (germline): SEHNR, FQNEAQ (reference sequence). The DNA for the CDR3 is TGTGCCAGCAGCTTAACATCAGCAAACAATGAGCAGTTCTTC. It translates to CASSLTSANNEQFF.

This clonotype turned up a few times. The rearrangement uses TRBV29-1 and TRBJ2-4; D tentatively fits TRBD1 or TRBD2 (6 bases each). The germline gives CDR1 SQVTM, CDR2 ANQGSEA. V lost 6 bases and J 8 bases, leaving 20 bases between the germline ends. The CDR3 contains 14 residues. CDR3 DNA: TGCAGCGTCGGGGGCAGGGCTGGAGTCCACATTCAGTACTTC. Protein sequence: CSVGGRAGVHIQYF.

The J gene is TRBJ1-1, the V gene TRBV12-3 or TRBV12-4, with D unresolved. This CDR3 contains 13 residues. V lost 1 base and J lost 8, with 11 bases in between. CDR3 in amino acids: CASSLGGNMEAFF. The CDR3 DNA reads as TGTGCCAGCAGTTTAGGAGGGAACATGGAAGCTTTCTTT.

J is TRBJ2-1 and V is TRBV12-3 or TRBV12-4; 9 positions match TRBD1. Trimming cost V 5 bases and J 15 bases; bases outside gene matches: 14. This CDR3 spans 14 amino acids. In DNA form, the CDR3 reads TGTGCCAGCAGTCAACGGGGACAGGGACCGTACACGTTCTTC. Its protein product is CASSQRGQGPYTFF.

The chain couples TRBV12-3 or TRBV12-4 to TRBJ1-2; unclear D gene. Trimming removed 2 bases from V and 8 bases from J, with 15 bases in between. The CDR3 is 14 amino acids. The CDR3 loop is CASSLSGRPSGYTF. The CDR3 DNA sequence: TGTGCCAGCAGTTTATCCGGCCGCCCCAGCGGCTACACCTTC.

V gene TRBV18 combines with J gene TRBJ2-3; unclear D gene. Trimming took off 5 bases at V and 0 bases at J, with 9 bases between the two ends. Germline V CDR1 and CDR2: KGHSH, LQKENI. The CDR3 is 14 amino acids. The CDR3 sequence is CASSAGRSTDTQYF. The CDR3 DNA sequence: TGTGCCAGCTCAGCCGGACGGAGCACAGATACGCAGTATTTT.

This clonotype was recorded a few times. The CDR3 nucleotides are TGTGCCAGCAGCTTAAAGTCTGCGGGGGAGACCCAGTACTTC. Protein sequence: CASSLKSAGETQYF. The chain is built from TRBV7-2 and TRBJ2-5; maybe TRBD2 (6 bases). The CDR3 consists of 14 residues. V lost 2 bases and J 5 bases, leaving 12 bases between the germline ends. CDR1 and CDR2 from the germline V gene are SGHTA and FQGNSA. Together with reference TRBV7-2 and TRBJ2-5, the CDR3 gives the full variable domain: GAGVSQSPSNKVTEKGKDVELRCDPISGHTALYWYRQSLGQGLEFLIYFQGNSAPDKSGLPSDRFSAERTGGSVSTLTIQRTQQEDSAVYLCASSLKSAGETQYFGPGTRLLVL.

The chain couples TRBV7-9 to TRBJ1-1, with D possibly TRBD1 on 5 matching bases. CDR1 is SEHNR, CDR2 FQNEAQ, per germline (reference sequence). Trimming shortened V by 7 bases and J by 3 bases, and 24 bases separated the two germline ends. The length of the CDR3 is 17 residues. The DNA for the CDR3 is TGTGCCAGCACCCTCGGGTTAGGGGCCCCCCGGGACACTGAAGCTTTCTTT. Protein sequence: CASTLGLGAPRDTEAFF.

V gene TRBV20-1 combines with J gene TRBJ2-7; 7 bases are a match to TRBD2. The V and J ends lost 3 bases and 2 bases, in that order; junction bases with no gene match: 4. Per germline, CDR1 DFQATT and CDR2 SNEGSKA (reference sequence). This CDR3 region has 13 residues. As DNA, the CDR3 is TGCAGTGCTAGTCCGGGGGGTCCCTACGAGCAGTACTTC. It codes for CSASPGGPYEQYF.

The J gene is TRBJ2-4, the V gene TRBV2; TRBD2 is a possible D gene (5 bases). The end of the DNA aligns better with TRBJ2-7, so the J call may be wrong. Germline CDR1 and CDR2: SNHLY and FYNNEI. The CDR3 is 12 residues long. The chain's CDR3 is CIKRQEAGEQYF. For the CDR3, the DNA is TGTATAAAGCGCCAGGAGGCGGGCGAGCAGTACTTC.

As for this clonotype: This may be a read error, as it is one base from a much larger clone. The chain recombines TRBV7-9 with TRBJ2-7; TRBD2 agrees at 8 bases. The CDR3 is 15 residues long. Germline V gene data show CDR1 as SEHNR and CDR2 as FQNEAQ (reference sequence). V gave up 5 bases and J gave up 4 bases; unmatched junction bases: 10. The CDR3, as DNA: TGTGCCAGCAGCCAAGCTAGCGGGCTTACTTACGAGCAGTACTTC. This sequence encodes CASSQASGLTYEQYF.

This clonotype was seen a few times. This chain links TRBV7-3 with TRBJ2-3, with D perhaps given as TRBD1 or TRBD2 (5 bases each). The ends were cut back, 7 bases at V and 4 bases at J, with 12 bases in the middle. Germline V gene data show CDR1 as SGHTA and CDR2 as FQGTGA. The CDR3 length is 13 residues. The CDR3 is CASTPGPADTQYF. The CDR3 bases are TGTGCCAGCACTCCGGGGCCAGCAGATACGCAGTATTTT.

This clonotype was picked up a small number of times. The chain joins TRBV28 to TRBJ1-2, with TRBD1 matching over 8 bases. Germline V gives CDR1 MDHEN, CDR2 SYDVKM. Trimming removed 4 bases from V and 3 bases from J; junction bases left unmatched: 7. The CDR3 is 15 amino acids. The DNA of the CDR3 is TGTGCCAGCAGTTCCGGGACAGGCCCATACTATGGCTACACCTTC. The encoded protein is CASSSGTGPYYGYTF.

The chain has TRBV2 and TRBJ2-1, with 7 bases identical to TRBD2. V gave up 5 bases and J gave up 1 base; unmatched junction bases: 8. CDR3 length: 16 residues. Germline loops: CDR1 SNHLY, CDR2 FYNNEI. CDR3: CASSLLPGLSYNEQFF. The DNA of the CDR3 is TGTGCCAGCAGTCTTTTGCCGGGACTATCCTACAATGAGCAGTTCTTC.

The rearrangement links TRBV6-5 to TRBJ1-2, with D perhaps TRBD1 (6 bases). V lost 2 bases and J 6 bases, leaving 19 bases between the germline ends. Germline V gene lookup returns CDR1 MNHEY and CDR2 SVGAGI. The CDR3 length is 16 residues. The CDR3 DNA follows: TGTGCCAGCAGTTACGTTGGGGGGGCAGGGACTCATGGCTACACCTTC. Translating it yields CASSYVGGAGTHGYTF.

This clonotype was observed a few times. At one end, the junction sequence differs from germline, possibly due to a read error. The CDR3 DNA is TGCAGCGCTAGTCCCGGGACAGATACCTACGAGCAGTACTTT. Its protein is CSASPGTDTYEQYF. The chain employs TRBV20-1 and TRBJ2-7; 7 nucleotides line up with TRBD1. In germline, CDR1 is DFQATT, CDR2 SNEGSKA (reference sequence). CDR3 length equals 14 residues.

The rearrangement uses TRBV27 and TRBJ2-1; 9 bases line up with TRBD1. The CDR3 has 15 residues. The V segment lost 4 bases and the J segment 4 bases; nucleotides outside the gene matches: 5. The germline CDR1 and CDR2 sequences are MNHEY and SMNVEV (reference sequence). The CDR3 sequence is CASSSRDRDYNEQFF. For the CDR3, the DNA is TGTGCCAGCAGTTCGCGGGACAGGGATTACAATGAGCAGTTCTTC.

J is TRBJ2-7 and V is TRBV28, with 8 positions matching TRBD2. The length of the CDR3 is 15 residues. CDR1 and CDR2 from the germline V gene are MDHEN and SYDVKM. V gave up 5 bases and J gave up 4 bases; unmatched junction bases: 10. CDR3 DNA sequence: TGTGCCAGCAGTCTAGGGACTAGAAAACCTTACGAGCAGTACTTC. Translated: CASSLGTRKPYEQYF.

This clonotype was seen more than once but under ten times. This chain uses TRBV6-2 or TRBV6-3 with TRBJ1-5, with D maybe TRBD1 (6 bases). The germline gives CDR1 MNHEY, CDR2 SVGEGT. The CDR3 has 15 residues. V shed 1 base and J shed 3 bases, with 10 bases lying between them. The CDR3 here is CASSYLGAFNQPQHF. DNA for the CDR3: TGTGCCAGCAGTTACTTGGGGGCCTTCAATCAGCCCCAGCATTTT.

This clonotype occurred a few times. The CDR3 sequence: CASSLADRRETQYF. The CDR3 nucleotides read TGTGCCAGCAGTTTAGCCGACAGGAGAGAGACCCAGTACTTC. This chain joins TRBV12-3 or TRBV12-4 and TRBJ2-5, with D perhaps TRBD1 (6 bases). V was pared by 0 bases and J by 4 bases, with 9 bases between. The CDR3 is 14 amino acids.

This clonotype was detected a few times. The chain carries TRBV7-8 and TRBJ2-7; D gene uncertain. V was pared by 3 bases and J by 3 bases, with 12 bases between. CDR1 is SGHVS and CDR2 is FQNEAQ in the germline V gene. This CDR3 spans 14 amino acids. In DNA, the CDR3 is TGTGCCAGCAGCTTCGACAAGGCCCACTACGAGCAGTACTTC. Encoded protein: CASSFDKAHYEQYF.

The table lists this clonotype with a few counts. J is TRBJ2-1 and V is TRBV9, with D perhaps matching TRBD2 (6 bases). V was clipped by 0 bases and J by 0 bases, with 13 bases between them. The CDR3 contains 17 residues. Germline lookup yields CDR1 SGDLS and CDR2 YYNGEE. The DNA for the CDR3 is TGTGCCAGCAGCGTAGTGTTAGCGGACTTCTCCTACAATGAGCAGTTCTTC. This codes for CASSVVLADFSYNEQFF. The whole variable domain, remainder taken from reference TRBV9 and TRBJ2-1, is DSGVTQTPKHLITATGQRVTLRCSPRSGDLSVYWYQQSLDQGLQFLIQYYNGEERAKGNILERFSAQQFPDLHSELNLSSLELGDSALYFCASSVVLADFSYNEQFFGPGTRLTVL.